This TCR beta chain was identified in a study of T cells in Graves' hyperthyroidism and ophthalmopathy. Study information: Blood from the periphery was taken at initial diagnosis, before any treatment. Notes on the study in general: Most thyroid clonotypes with frequency above 0.001 were detected in blood. With a median lead of approximately six months before onset, the model predicted ophthalmopathy.

RNA transcripts gave rise to amplified TCR beta CDR3 regions. First-round RT-PCR targeting the TCR CDR3 was performed with the HTBI primer set. TCRdb reanalysed the multiplex PCR reads using MiXCR and keeps one entry per CDR3 protein. Among 600,000 to 900,000 distinct CDR3 sequences listed, about a sixth were seen once. At least ten counts were recorded for this clonotype. Antigen unknown. Researchers barred patients who had uncontrolled infection, other autoimmune disease, pregnancy or lactation. Trimming shortened V by 3 bases and J by 0 bases, and 22 bases separated the two germline ends. In germline, CDR1 is KGHSH, CDR2 LQKENI. CDR3 size: 19 residues.

The TCR sequence derives from a young man with Graves' hyperthyroidism. The material sequenced was blood. The rearrangement uses TRBV18 and TRBJ2-3, with D possibly being TRBD2 (5 bases). CDR3 DNA: TGTGCCAGCTCACCGTGGGTGGACTCCCCCGAGGCTAGCACAGATACGCAGTATTTT. Amino acid sequence: CASSPWVDSPEASTDTQYF.